This TCR delta chain is from a study of Vγ9Vδ2 T cells in congenital toxoplasmosis listed by TCRdb under 2021. Background on the whole study: Congenital toxoplasmosis was diagnosed using IgG, IgM and IgA serology, Western blot and an in-house interferon-gamma release assay. Repertoire sequencing was done on samples from infants at 2 months after birth and at 1 year of age. In this study, researchers looked at the gamma and delta chain CDR3 repertoires of sorted blood gammadelta T cells, comparing infants congenitally infected with T. gondii against uninfected infants. At 2 months, TCR sequencing included about 5 infected and around 9 uninfected infants, while at 1 year the sequenced group was 3 infected and 4 uninfected infants.

This clone is characterized as medium-sized (0.01 to 0.1%). Its antigen is currently not known. Base qualities are not at hand, and no much larger clone is one base apart. Results and caveats for the whole study, not just this receptor: Germline-encoded fetal-type TRDV2 CDR3 sequences seemed more prevalent in infected than uninfected approximately 2-month-old infants, suggesting an in utero expansion footprint. Two months was the earliest age with enough suitable sample material for TCR repertoire analysis, so newborn repertoires were not sequenced. A public TRGV9 clonotype was highly prevalent in both infected and uninfected infants. At 2 months, infected infants appeared to have fewer N additions in TRGV9 and TRDV2 CDR3s than uninfected infants, particularly in TRDV2-TRDJ1 sequences. Repertoire differences between infected and uninfected infants were less clear at 1 year of age than at 2 months.

The same treatment, using spiramycin and/or pyrimethamine plus sulfadiazine plus folinic acid, was given to mothers of both infected and uninfected infants. Every infant, whether infected or uninfected, was delivered at term, after more than 37 weeks of gestation. About 1 mL of blood was processed into PBMCs by Lymphoprep gradient centrifugation, then cryopreserved in liquid nitrogen and shipped to Belgium. After thawing, the PBMCs were labeled with Zombie NIR viability dye and stained with antibodies against CD3, TCR gammadelta, Vgamma9 and Vdelta2. Sorting of CD3+ TCRgammadelta+ T cells was performed on a FACSAria III, reaching a mean purity of about 98%. For each sample, RNA was extracted from about 10,000 sorted gammadelta T cells with the RNeasy Micro Kit. Each infant was born to a mother who had been enrolled with a primary T. gondii infection during pregnancy. Infant peripheral blood was collected at an outpatient microbiology and virology center in Pavia, Italy.

Using SuperScript II, cDNA was generated through template-switch reverse transcription, with TRGC- and TRDC-specific primers combined in a single tube. The TRGC primer was designed to bind both the TRGC1 and TRGC2 constant genes. TRG and TRD amplification used the KAPA Real-Time Library Amplification Kit, with AMPure XP bead purification between steps. Index PCR with the Nextera XT Index Kit was used to add Illumina sequencing adapters. Sequencing of TRG and TRD amplicons was performed on an Illumina MiSeq with the V2 300 kit, and 150 bp paired-end reads were generated. Concerning the study's data processing: Before any further analysis, FastQC version 0.11.8 was used to assess read quality. Reads were mapped to GenBank TRG or TRD reference genes, and MiXCR version 3.0.3 was used to assemble CDR3 sequences. Default MiXCR settings were used with one exception: TRDD gene segments were assembled from 3 consecutive nucleotides instead of 5. VDJtools version 1.2.1 calculated N additions, CDR3 length, J segment length and clonotype sharing between samples. Out-of-frame CDR3 sequences and those containing stop codons were excluded from analysis. Infant repertoires were assessed for overlap with previously published fetal, cord blood and adult blood Vgamma9Vdelta2 repertoires. The public reads were reprocessed by TCRdb using CATT, and rows of matching DNA were later combined. These V and J calls rely on TCRdb rather than the paper's analysis. For this sample the table gives over 900 delta-chain clones, of which roughly 20% were detected only once. The ten largest clonotypes hold roughly 16% of the sample.

Reading the germline V gene gives CDR1 TSWWSYY and CDR2 QGS. The CDR3 sequence holds 20 residues, the cysteine and phenylalanine included. The read is trimmed to its CDR3 DNA, 60 bases read in frame from base 1. V and J are trimmed by 1 base and 0 bases, and the gene matches miss 16 bases of the junction. The chain employs TRDV1 and TRDJ1, with TRDD3 matching 8 junction bases. This TCR was recovered from a child under 10 years old born to a mother with Toxoplasma gondii infection during pregnancy, either congenitally infected or uninfected (not recorded which). The sample comprised gamma-delta T cells from blood. The CDR3 loop reads CALGEPTSRGDKDYTDKLIF. The sequenced DNA is TGTGCTCTTGGGGAACCTACGTCTCGGGGGGATAAAGATTACACCGATAAACTCATCTTT.